This T cell receptor (beta chain) was documented in a study of blood T cells in healthy people across ages. Study-wide findings and caveats: Estimates drawn from one million T cells were deemed to understate diversity.

Primers used in a second PCR of about 7 to 12 cycles were a sample-barcoded 5' primer and a J-beta primer mix. TCRdb processed the 5' RACE reads anew with MiXCR; each CDR3 protein has one entry. The sample records around 2 million distinct CDR3 sequences, around 42% being singletons. Trimming removed 10 bases from V and 2 bases from J, with 14 bases in between. Germline lookup yields CDR1 LNHDA and CDR2 SQIVND (reference sequence). The CDR3 is 13 residues long. As to this clonotype: Its cognate antigen is unknown.

The V gene is TRBV19, the J gene TRBJ1-2; D is perhaps TRBD1 (5 bases). The clonotype comes from a human donor in good health. The sample comprised blood. The CDR3 nucleotides are TGTGCCACTTCAGGGAGGCAGAACTATGGCTACACCTTC. Translated, it gives CATSGRQNYGYTF.